What follows are 2 T cell receptor beta chains derived from one specimen sequenced in a study of CD8 T cells in Susac syndrome. RNA totalling about 0.5 to 1 ug underwent reverse transcription with random hexamers. TCRdb re-analysed the immunoSEQ multiplex PCR reads in MiXCR, keeping a single row per CDR3 protein. Of fewer than 350,000 distinct CDR3 sequences listed, about 90% are singletons. Material: CD4+ T cells from PBMCs. These receptors originate from a human donor with multiple sclerosis.

This chain uses TRBV7-9 with TRBJ2-1, with 11 bases identical to TRBD2. J was trimmed by 9 bases and V by 5 bases; bases with no gene match: 9. Germline assignment: CDR1 SEHNR and CDR2 FQNEAQ (reference sequence). CDR3 length: 15 amino acids. The CDR3 DNA reads as TGTGCCAGCAGCCCCAACTTAGCGGGAGGGAGTGAGCAGTTCTTC. Its translation: CASSPNLAGGSEQFF. The variable domain in full, completed from reference TRBV7-9 and TRBJ2-1, reads DTGVSQNPRHKITKRGQNVTFRCDPISEHNRLYWYRQTLGQGPEFLTYFQNEAQLEKSRLLSDRFSAERPKGSFSTLEIQRTEQGDSAMYLCASSPNLAGGSEQFFGPGTRLTVL.

The chain links TRBV12-3 or TRBV12-4 to TRBJ2-3; TRBD1 matches at 7 bases. J was trimmed by 10 bases and V by 5 bases; bases with no gene match: 6. The CDR3 runs to 12 residues. The CDR3 nucleotides are TGTGCCAGCAGTCTTGGGGACAGAGCGCAGTATTTT. Translation gives CASSLGDRAQYF.